A selection of T cell receptor beta chains follows, all from one sample in a study of T cell responses to AZD1222 COVID-19 vaccine. Assay: immunoSEQ multiplex PCR; the TCRdb copy retains only in-frame clones and omits some. The table shows 250,000 to 300,000 clones, with about 94% occurring only once. The starting material was peripheral blood, obtained 28 days after the second AZD1222 dose. Every receptor here comes from an adult who received the AZD1222 COVID-19 vaccine. CDR3s include the opening cysteine and the closing phenylalanine or tryptophan. The D gene is left open where the match is weak. Clone sizes are given selectively: once, few, many, or a class where the clone is expanded.

V	size	J	length	D	DNA	CDR3
TRBV4-1	-	TRBJ1-6	18	TRBD1	TGCGCCAGCAGCCATTACGGGGAGAGGGGGCGGCCGGTTTCACCCCTCCACTTT	CASSHYGERGRPVSPLHF
TRBV5-4	-	TRBJ2-7	15	TRBD2	TGTGCCAGCAGCCCGGGGGGGATTAGCTCCTACGAGCAGTACTTC	CASSPGGISSYEQYF
TRBV10-2	-	TRBJ1-2	14	-	TGCGCCAGCAGTGAAGGGCAGGGCGGACGTGGCTACACCTTC	CASSEGQGGRGYTF
TRBV19	-	TRBJ1-6	14	-	TGTGCCAGTAGTATAGCTACCCCGGGATCACCCCTCCACTTT	CASSIATPGSPLHF
TRBV7-3	-	TRBJ2-5	13	-	TGTGCCAGCAGCTTAAGGGGGGCAGAGACCCAGTACTTC	CASSLRGAETQYF
TRBV7-8	-	TRBJ2-2	15	TRBD2	TGTGCCAGCAGCCGCAGCGGGGGGGCCGCCGGGGAGCTGTTTTTT	CASSRSGGAAGELFF
TRBV29-1	-	TRBJ2-2	13	TRBD2	TGCAGCGTTGACGGCGGGAGGGCCGGGGAGCTGTTTTTT	CSVDGGRAGELFF
TRBV6-5	-	TRBJ1-6	15	-	TGTGCCAGCACCGAACGCCTGGGACTTGGGTCACCCCTCCACTTT	CASTERLGLGSPLHF
TRBV18	once	TRBJ1-1	16	-	TGTGCCAGCTCACGGGATAGGATGAGCCTGAACACTGAAGCTTTCTTT	CASSRDRMSLNTEAFF
TRBV11-2	-	TRBJ2-2	13	-	TGTGCCAGCAGAACGATAAACACCGGGGAGCTGTTTTTT	CASRTINTGELFF
TRBV3-1/TRBV3-2	-	TRBJ2-7	15	TRBD2	TGTGCCAGCAGCCTTACCGGGACTACCCAGTACGAGCAGTACTTC	CASSLTGTTQYEQYF
TRBV3-1/TRBV3-2	-	TRBJ1-3	14	-	TGTGCCAGCAGCCGGTCCAGGCCCGGAAACACCATATATTTT	CASSRSRPGNTIYF
TRBV19	-	TRBJ1-5	13	-	TGTGCCAGTAAAGGCATCACAGGGCAGCCCCAGCATTTT	CASKGITGQPQHF
TRBV6-5	-	TRBJ1-2	13	TRBD1	TGTGCCAGCAGTCTTGACAGGGACTATGGCTACACCTTC	CASSLDRDYGYTF
TRBV5-4	-	TRBJ1-3	14	-	TGTGCCAGCAGCCTCCACGGACCCGGAAACACCATATATTTT	CASSLHGPGNTIYF
TRBV5-6	-	TRBJ2-7	14	-	TGTGCCAGCAGTAAGGGGGAGGCCTTCAACGAGCAGTACTTC	CASSKGEAFNEQYF
TRBV5-1	-	TRBJ2-7	15	TRBD1	TGCGCCAGCAGCTTGGCCGGACAGGGGGCCTACGAGCAGTACTTC	CASSLAGQGAYEQYF
TRBV4-3	-	TRBJ2-1	18	-	TGCGCCAGCAGCCAAGCCCCGCGGGTCGGGAGTTCCTACAATGAGCAGTTCTTC	CASSQAPRVGSSYNEQFF
TRBV7-8	-	TRBJ2-7	14	-	TGTGCCAGCAGCTTAGAACCCTACCGGGGCGAGCAGTACTTC	CASSLEPYRGEQYF
TRBV6-1	-	TRBJ2-2	17	-	TGTGCCAGCAGTGAAGATAACGGGGGCCTCAACACCGGGGAGCTGTTTTTT	CASSEDNGGLNTGELFF
TRBV2	-	TRBJ2-3	13	-	TGTGCCAGCAGTGAGCTCGGAGGTTATACGCAGTATTTT	CASSELGGYTQYF
TRBV5-1	once	TRBJ1-4	15	-	TGCGCCAGCAGCCGGGGGGATGGGCCTAATGAAAAACTGTTTTTT	CASSRGDGPNEKLFF
TRBV4-3	-	TRBJ2-7	14	-	TGCGCCAGCAGCCAAGAAGTGACAGGCCACGAGCAGTACTTC	CASSQEVTGHEQYF
TRBV7-8	-	TRBJ2-7	15	-	TGTGCCAGCAGCCTCCAAGGGAACCGCCGGTCCAAGCAGTACTTC	CASSLQGNRRSKQYF
TRBV6-5	once	TRBJ2-1	13	TRBD1	TGTGCCAGCAGTTCATACAGGGGTAATGAGCAGTTCTTC	CASSSYRGNEQFF
TRBV19	-	TRBJ1-2	14	-	TGTGCCAGTAGTATATGGGGGGCGAACTATGGCTACACCTTC	CASSIWGANYGYTF
TRBV2	-	TRBJ1-2	14	-	TGTGCCAGCAGGCGTAGGGGGGAGATGTATGGCTACACCTTC	CASRRRGEMYGYTF
TRBV11-2	-	TRBJ1-3	16	-	TGTGCCAGCAGCTTAGGGGGAGGACATCTTACAAACACCATATATTTT	CASSLGGGHLTNTIYF
TRBV19	-	TRBJ2-1	18	TRBD2	TGTGCCAGTAGTGATCGCCCCCGGACTAGCGGTCTTGCAAATGAGCAGTTCTTC	CASSDRPRTSGLANEQFF
TRBV7-2	-	TRBJ1-1	16	-	TGTGCCAGCAGCTTAGCCGCAGGGACCCCGGGCACTGAAGCTTTCTTT	CASSLAAGTPGTEAFF
TRBV4-3	-	TRBJ2-7	14	TRBD2	TGCGCCAGCAGCCAAGCGGGAGGTGTCGACGAGCAGTACTTC	CASSQAGGVDEQYF
TRBV7-9	-	TRBJ2-5	15	TRBD2	TGTGCCAGCAGCTCTGGACTAGCGGGAGGAGAGACCCAGTACTTC	CASSSGLAGGETQYF
TRBV5-1	once	TRBJ2-7	15	-	TGCGCCAGCAGCTTGGCGCCGGGCAGTTCCTACGAGCAGTACTTC	CASSLAPGSSYEQYF
TRBV4-3	once	TRBJ1-6	15	-	TGCGCCAGCAGCCAAGAGGACGGGGGGAATTCACCCCTCCACTTT	CASSQEDGGNSPLHF
TRBV6-5	once	TRBJ1-2	12	-	TGTGCCAGCAGTTCCTCCTTGGGAGGCTACACCTTC	CASSSSLGGYTF
TRBV6-5	-	TRBJ1-5	15	-	TGTGCCAGCCTCCCTAGGGCATATAGCAATCAGCCCCAGCATTTT	CASLPRAYSNQPQHF
TRBV3-1/TRBV3-2	-	TRBJ2-3	15	-	TGTGCCAGCAGCCAAGGTAGACAGAGCACAGATACGCAGTATTTT	CASSQGRQSTDTQYF
TRBV9	-	TRBJ2-5	13	-	TGTGCCAGCAGCGTAGGGCCGCAGGAGACCCAGTACTTC	CASSVGPQETQYF
TRBV29-1	-	TRBJ2-7	13	-	-	CSVVASGSLNPYF
TRBV7-3	once	TRBJ2-2	16	-	TGTGCCAGCAGCTTAATTTCCGGGGCGAGCACCGGGGAGCTGTTTTTT	CASSLISGASTGELFF
TRBV27	-	TRBJ1-1	13	-	TGTGCCAGCAGTCCCCGGAGGGTCACTGAAGCTTTCTTT	CASSPRRVTEAFF